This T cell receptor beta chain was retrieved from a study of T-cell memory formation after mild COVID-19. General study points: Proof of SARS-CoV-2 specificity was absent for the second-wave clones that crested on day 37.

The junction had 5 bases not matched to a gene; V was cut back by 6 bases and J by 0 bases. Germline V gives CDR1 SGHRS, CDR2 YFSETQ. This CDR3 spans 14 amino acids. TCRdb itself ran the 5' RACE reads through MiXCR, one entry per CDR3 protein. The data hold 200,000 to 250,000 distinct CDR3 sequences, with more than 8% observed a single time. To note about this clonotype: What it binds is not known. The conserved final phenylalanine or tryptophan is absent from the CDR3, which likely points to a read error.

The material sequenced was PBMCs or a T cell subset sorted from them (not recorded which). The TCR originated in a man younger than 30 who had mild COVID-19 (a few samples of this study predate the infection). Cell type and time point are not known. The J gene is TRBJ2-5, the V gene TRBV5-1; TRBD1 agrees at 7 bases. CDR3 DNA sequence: TGCGCCAGCACTCCCGACAGGGACCAAGAGACCCAGTACTTA. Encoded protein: CASTPDRDQETQYL.